A selection of T cell receptor beta chains follows, all from one sample in a study of identifying expanded T cells in peripheral blood. Assay used: immunoSEQ multiplex PCR; TCRdb lists only in-frame clones, some missing. The table includes about 58,000 clones, more than 70% detected once. The specimen sequenced was blood. These receptors were taken from a person aged 18 to 70 in good health. CDR3s include the opening cysteine and the closing phenylalanine or tryptophan. Each record gives: V gene, J gene, D gene, clone size, CDR3 protein, CDR3 DNA. D genes are given only for firm matches. Part of the rows lack a size; the others show once, few, many or a class for expanded clones.

v_call: TRBV5-4; j_call: TRBJ2-1; d_call: TRBD2; clone_size: -; cdr3_aa: CASSFVSLAGGRNEQFF; cdr3_nt: TGTGCCAGCAGTTTCGTTTCCCTAGCGGGGGGCAGGAATGAGCAGTTCTTC
v_call: TRBV6-1; j_call: TRBJ1-2; d_call: -; clone_size: few; cdr3_aa: CASSEARGRGYTF; cdr3_nt: TGTGCCAGCAGTGAAGCCAGGGGACGTGGCTACACCTTC
v_call: TRBV19; j_call: TRBJ2-3; d_call: -; clone_size: -; cdr3_aa: CASSGSLGTDTQYF; cdr3_nt: TGTGCCAGTAGCGGTTCATTAGGCACAGATACGCAGTATTTT
v_call: TRBV21-1; j_call: TRBJ2-5; d_call: -; clone_size: -; cdr3_aa: CASSYPPTEQETQYF; cdr3_nt: TGTGCCAGCAGTTACCCACCGACAGAGCAAGAGACCCAGTACTTC
v_call: TRBV5-8; j_call: TRBJ1-5; d_call: -; clone_size: -; cdr3_aa: CASSLNGQPQHF; cdr3_nt: TGTGCCAGCAGCTTGAATGGTCAGCCCCAGCATTTT
v_call: TRBV15; j_call: TRBJ1-2; d_call: -; clone_size: -; cdr3_aa: CATSRDLSTGYGYTF; cdr3_nt: TGTGCCACCAGCAGGGATCTTAGCACCGGCTATGGCTACACCTTC
v_call: TRBV19; j_call: TRBJ1-5; d_call: -; clone_size: -; cdr3_aa: CASSPEAGYSNQPQHF; cdr3_nt: TGTGCCAGTAGCCCCGAGGCGGGGTATAGCAATCAGCCCCAGCATTTT
v_call: TRBV5-6; j_call: TRBJ2-5; d_call: -; clone_size: -; cdr3_aa: CASSLEPGARETQYF; cdr3_nt: TGTGCCAGCAGCTTGGAGCCGGGGGCGAGGGAGACCCAGTACTTC
v_call: TRBV10-3; j_call: TRBJ2-3; d_call: TRBD1; clone_size: -; cdr3_aa: CAISDGQGGTDTQYF; cdr3_nt: TGTGCCATCAGTGATGGACAGGGGGGAACAGATACGCAGTATTTT
v_call: TRBV13; j_call: TRBJ2-2; d_call: TRBD2; clone_size: -; cdr3_aa: CASSRGLAGSNTGELFF; cdr3_nt: TGTGCCAGCAGTCGCGGACTAGCGGGTTCGAACACCGGGGAGCTGTTTTTT
v_call: TRBV11-2; j_call: TRBJ2-5; d_call: TRBD1; clone_size: -; cdr3_aa: CASSRDREETQYF; cdr3_nt: TGTGCCAGCAGCAGGGACAGGGAGGAGACCCAGTACTTC
v_call: TRBV5-1; j_call: TRBJ2-7; d_call: TRBD1; clone_size: -; cdr3_aa: CASSLNPQGATYEQYF; cdr3_nt: TGCGCCAGCAGCCTAAATCCCCAGGGGGCGACCTACGAGCAGTACTTC
v_call: TRBV7-9; j_call: TRBJ2-1; d_call: -; clone_size: -; cdr3_aa: CASSLTRTDREQFF; cdr3_nt: TGTGCCAGCAGCTTGACTAGGACGGATCGCGAGCAGTTCTTC
v_call: TRBV30; j_call: TRBJ2-7; d_call: -; clone_size: -; cdr3_aa: CAWSTSSYEQYF; cdr3_nt: TGTGCCTGGAGTACGTCTTCCTACGAGCAGTACTTC
v_call: TRBV28; j_call: TRBJ1-2; d_call: -; clone_size: -; cdr3_aa: CASSLKGSDTF; cdr3_nt: TGTGCCAGCAGTTTAAAGGGCTCGGACACCTTC
v_call: TRBV7-2; j_call: TRBJ2-3; d_call: TRBD1; clone_size: -; cdr3_aa: CASSLVVDRVQYF; cdr3_nt: TGTGCCAGCAGCTTAGTAGTCGACAGGGTGCAGTATTTT
v_call: TRBV19; j_call: TRBJ2-3; d_call: -; clone_size: -; cdr3_aa: CATNSGYAGQINTDTQYF; cdr3_nt: TGTGCCACCAACTCCGGATATGCGGGACAGATAAACACAGATACGCAGTATTTT
v_call: TRBV25-1; j_call: TRBJ2-7; d_call: TRBD2; clone_size: -; cdr3_aa: CASSDRLAAYEQYF; cdr3_nt: TGTGCCAGCAGTGACAGGCTAGCGGCCTACGAGCAGTACTTC
v_call: TRBV5-6; j_call: TRBJ2-7; d_call: TRBD2; clone_size: -; cdr3_aa: CASSPSGNPHWLYF; cdr3_nt: TGTGCCAGCAGCCCGAGCGGGAACCCTCACTGGTTGTACTTC
v_call: TRBV13; j_call: TRBJ2-6; d_call: TRBD1; clone_size: -; cdr3_aa: CASSRRRDREEPGANVLTF; cdr3_nt: TGTGCCAGCAGCCGCCGGCGGGACAGGGAAGAACCTGGGGCCAACGTCCTGACTTTC
v_call: TRBV29-1; j_call: TRBJ2-2; d_call: TRBD1; clone_size: -; cdr3_aa: CSADRGSSGELFF; cdr3_nt: TGCAGCGCGGACAGGGGGAGTTCCGGGGAGCTGTTTTTT
v_call: TRBV7-2; j_call: TRBJ2-3; d_call: TRBD2; clone_size: few; cdr3_aa: CASSSGTSTDTQYF; cdr3_nt: TGTGCCAGCAGCAGCGGGACTAGCACAGATACGCAGTATTTT
v_call: TRBV6-5; j_call: TRBJ1-1; d_call: -; clone_size: -; cdr3_aa: CASSYRTADTEAFF; cdr3_nt: TGTGCCAGCAGTTACCGGACAGCAGACACTGAAGCTTTCTTT
v_call: TRBV6-8; j_call: TRBJ1-1; d_call: -; clone_size: -; cdr3_aa: CASSPPPLGGGAEAFF; cdr3_nt: TGTGCCAGCAGTCCGCCCCCGTTGGGAGGCGGAGCTGAAGCTTTCTTT
v_call: TRBV28; j_call: TRBJ2-2; d_call: -; clone_size: -; cdr3_aa: CASSLATGFNTGELFF; cdr3_nt: TGTGCCAGCAGCCTAGCGACAGGGTTCAACACCGGGGAGCTGTTTTTT
v_call: TRBV4-2; j_call: TRBJ2-5; d_call: TRBD2; clone_size: -; cdr3_aa: CASSQRGTSGPETQYF; cdr3_nt: TGTGCCAGCAGCCAGAGGGGGACTAGCGGGCCAGAGACCCAGTACTTC
v_call: TRBV18; j_call: TRBJ2-7; d_call: TRBD2; clone_size: -; cdr3_aa: CASSTSGSYEQYF; cdr3_nt: TGTGCCAGCTCAACTAGCGGCTCCTACGAGCAGTACTTC
v_call: TRBV5-1; j_call: TRBJ2-3; d_call: TRBD2; clone_size: -; cdr3_aa: CASSFSGVDTDTQYF; cdr3_nt: TGCGCCAGCAGCTTCAGCGGGGTGGACACAGATACGCAGTATTTT
v_call: TRBV7-6; j_call: TRBJ1-3; d_call: -; clone_size: -; cdr3_aa: CASSLEPSSGNTIYF; cdr3_nt: TGTGCCAGCAGCTTGGAGCCGAGCTCTGGAAACACCATATATTTT
v_call: TRBV6-4; j_call: TRBJ2-3; d_call: TRBD2; clone_size: -; cdr3_aa: CASSEGVRGADTQYF; cdr3_nt: TGTGCCAGCAGTGAAGGGGTCCGGGGGGCAGATACGCAGTATTTT
v_call: TRBV20-1; j_call: TRBJ2-7; d_call: -; clone_size: -; cdr3_aa: CSVARVYEQYF; cdr3_nt: TGCAGTGTTGCGAGGGTCTACGAGCAGTACTTC
v_call: TRBV28; j_call: TRBJ2-1; d_call: TRBD1; clone_size: -; cdr3_aa: CASSSHGQGHNEQFF; cdr3_nt: TGTGCCAGCAGTTCCCATGGACAGGGCCATAATGAGCAGTTCTTC
v_call: TRBV27; j_call: TRBJ1-2; d_call: TRBD1; clone_size: -; cdr3_aa: CASSPTGSRYGYTF; cdr3_nt: TGTGCCAGCAGCCCGACAGGGTCTCGGTATGGCTACACCTTC
v_call: TRBV7-2; j_call: TRBJ2-2; d_call: TRBD2; clone_size: -; cdr3_aa: CASSPHGAGGTGELFF; cdr3_nt: TGTGCCAGCAGCCCCCACGGAGCGGGGGGCACCGGGGAGCTGTTTTTT
v_call: TRBV5-4; j_call: TRBJ2-1; d_call: -; clone_size: -; cdr3_aa: CASSLFREDEQFF; cdr3_nt: TGTGCCAGCAGCTTGTTTCGGGAAGATGAGCAGTTCTTC
v_call: TRBV25-1; j_call: TRBJ1-2; d_call: -; clone_size: few; cdr3_aa: CASSEQGPNYGYTF; cdr3_nt: TGTGCCAGCAGTGAACAGGGTCCGAACTATGGCTACACCTTC
v_call: TRBV6-1; j_call: TRBJ1-2; d_call: -; clone_size: few; cdr3_aa: CASSLREDYGYTF; cdr3_nt: TGTGCCAGCTCTCTCAGGGAAGACTATGGCTACACCTTC
v_call: TRBV18; j_call: TRBJ1-1; d_call: -; clone_size: -; cdr3_aa: CASSPAGIGTEAFF; cdr3_nt: TGTGCCAGCTCACCAGCGGGCATCGGCACTGAAGCTTTCTTT
v_call: TRBV2; j_call: TRBJ2-3; d_call: -; clone_size: -; cdr3_aa: CAGGTSTTTQYF; cdr3_nt: TGTGCCGGGGGGACTTCCACTACCACGCAGTATTTT
v_call: TRBV2; j_call: TRBJ1-1; d_call: -; clone_size: -; cdr3_aa: CASSEPLGAFF; cdr3_nt: TGTGCCAGCAGTGAACCCCTTGGAGCTTTCTTT
v_call: TRBV6-1; j_call: TRBJ2-7; d_call: -; clone_size: -; cdr3_aa: CASTSATGTYEQYF; cdr3_nt: TGTGCCAGCACGTCAGCAACAGGTACCTACGAGCAGTACTTC
v_call: TRBV7-2; j_call: TRBJ1-1; d_call: -; clone_size: -; cdr3_aa: CASSLGASMNTEAFF; cdr3_nt: TGTGCCAGCAGCTTAGGTGCCAGTATGAACACTGAAGCTTTCTTT
v_call: TRBV6-5; j_call: TRBJ1-5; d_call: TRBD1; clone_size: -; cdr3_aa: CASSSTGDQPQHF; cdr3_nt: TGTGCCAGCAGCTCGACAGGGGATCAGCCCCAGCATTTT
v_call: TRBV4-3; j_call: TRBJ2-7; d_call: TRBD1; clone_size: -; cdr3_aa: CASSPTWTGGAEQYF; cdr3_nt: TGCGCCAGCAGCCCAACCTGGACAGGGGGCGCCGAGCAGTACTTC
v_call: TRBV4-3; j_call: TRBJ2-2; d_call: -; clone_size: -; cdr3_aa: CASSQTRQYTGELFF; cdr3_nt: TGCGCCAGCAGCCAAACTAGACAGTACACCGGGGAGCTGTTTTTT
v_call: TRBV27; j_call: TRBJ2-1; d_call: -; clone_size: -; cdr3_aa: CASSLRAIMSNEQFF; cdr3_nt: TGTGCCAGCAGTTTAAGGGCCATAATGTCCAATGAGCAGTTCTTC
v_call: TRBV2; j_call: TRBJ1-5; d_call: -; clone_size: -; cdr3_aa: CASSGTIRGQPQHF; cdr3_nt: TGTGCCAGCAGTGGGACCATTAGGGGTCAGCCCCAGCATTTT